Below are 7 T cell receptor beta chains sequenced from a single sample in a study of CD8 T cells in ankylosing spondylitis. General observations from the study: Roughly 8 highly homologous variants made up a TCR beta motif that seemed to typify ankylosing spondylitis blood.

Their specific antigens are unknown. Each CDR3 protein gets one entry after TCRdb re-called the 5' RACE reads with MiXCR. The sample contains a few hundred thousand distinct CDR3 sequences, about a fifth of which appear only once. The sample comprised blood, either unsorted or a sorted T cell fraction (not recorded which). These receptors all stem from a male donor with ankylosing spondylitis.

This clonotype has just a few counts. The rearrangement joins TRBV5-1 to TRBJ2-1; 10 nucleotides line up with TRBD2. CDR3 length: 16 residues. CDR1 is SGHRS and CDR2 is YFSETQ in the germline V gene. With V trimmed by 6 bases and J by 5 bases, 11 bases remained unmatched. The CDR3 spells CASTIVVAGGNNEQFF. In nucleotides, the CDR3 is TGCGCCAGCACCATAGTGGTAGCGGGAGGAAACAATGAGCAGTTCTTC. Full variable domain (rest looked up from reference TRBV5-1 and TRBJ2-1): KAGVTQTPRYLIKTRGQQVTLSCSPISGHRSVSWYQQTPGQGLQFLFEYFSETQRNKGNFPGRFSGRQFSNSRSEMNVSTLELGDSALYLCASTIVVAGGNNEQFFGPGTRLTVL.

This rearrangement joins TRBV9 to TRBJ2-2; D uncertain. This CDR3 comprises 17 residues. V was cut by 4 bases and J by 4 bases, with 20 bases left in between. Germline loops: CDR1 SGDLS, CDR2 YYNGEE. Here the CDR3 reads CASSLTLDGSSTGELFF. The CDR3 coding sequence is TGTGCCAGCAGCCTAACCCTCGACGGTTCGAGCACCGGGGAGCTGTTTTTT.

This chain joins TRBV28 and TRBJ2-5, with D unclear. Germline V gene lookup returns CDR1 MDHEN and CDR2 SYDVKM. Trimming cost V 2 bases and J 6 bases, with 10 bases left between them. The CDR3 loop spans 13 amino acids. CDR3 bases: TGTGCCAGCAGTTTAAGTCTCCCGAAGACCCAGTACTTC. This gives the protein CASSLSLPKTQYF. Variable domain in full (rest from reference TRBV28 and TRBJ2-5): DVKVTQSSRYLVKRTGEKVFLECVQDMDHENMFWYRQDPGLGLRLIYFSYDVKMKEKGDIPEGYSVSREKKERFSLILESASTNQTSMYLCASSLSLPKTQYFGPGTRLLVL.

The rearrangement uses TRBV6-2 or TRBV6-3 and TRBJ2-2; possible D gene TRBD2, 5 bases. The V gene's germline CDR1 is MNHEY and CDR2 SVGEGT. This CDR3 comprises 16 residues. Trimming pared 0 bases from V and 6 bases from J, leaving 14 bases between. The chain's CDR3 is CASSYSLEGESGELFF. The CDR3, as DNA: TGTGCCAGCAGTTACTCGTTAGAGGGAGAATCCGGGGAGCTGTTTTTT.

This chain joins TRBV3-1 and TRBJ2-7; D ambiguous. CDR1 is LGHDT, CDR2 YNNKEL, per germline (reference sequence). V was cut by 5 bases and J by 5 bases, with 7 bases left in between. CDR3 length: 11 amino acids. CDR3 sequence (DNA): TGTGCCAGCAGCAAGACCCACGAGCAGTACTTC. Encoded protein: CASSKTHEQYF.

This clonotype was seen a few times. The V call is TRBV20-1, the J call TRBJ1-6; no reliable D call. The CDR3 runs 14 residues. The V gene lost 1 base and the J gene lost 8 bases, with 12 bases spanning the gap. The germline V gene encodes CDR1 DFQATT and CDR2 SNEGSKA (reference sequence). Here the CDR3 DNA reads TGCAGTGCTAGAGTTCCAGGAACCTATTCACCCCTCCACTTT. The encoded protein is CSARVPGTYSPLHF.

The chain uses TRBV7-9 and TRBJ1-3; D perhaps matches TRBD1 (5 bases). V lost 6 bases, J lost 4 bases, and 19 bases lay in between. This CDR3 has 16 amino acids. Per germline, CDR1 SEHNR and CDR2 FQNEAQ (reference sequence). CDR3 nucleotides: TGTGCCAGCAGTCTTGGAGGGGCAAGGTCAGGAAACACCATATATTTT. This sequence encodes CASSLGGARSGNTIYF.